This T cell receptor (beta chain) was identified during a study of blood T cell repertoires in COVID-19. Overall study: The samples span acute and convalescent COVID-19 from the United States, Italy and Spain.

Here immunoSEQ multiplex PCR was the method, and the copy in TCRdb shows in-frame clones only, minus some. The sample records 190,000 or so clones, about 82% being singletons. Categorization into cohorts depended on clinical history that participants reported. Either two negative PCRs, clearance, or symptom resolution qualified Cohort 3 donors as recovered. Germline V gene data show CDR1 as SQVTM and CDR2 as ANQGSEA. Trimming left V 3 bases short and J 0 bases short, with 15 bases between. The CDR3 contains 16 residues. The chain employs TRBV29-1 and TRBJ1-3, with D perhaps TRBD1 (6 bases). The clonotype comes from a woman aged 25-40 years who had recovered from COVID-19. Specimen: PBMCs or T cells enriched from blood (not recorded which). The CDR3 nucleotides read TGCAGCGTTGAGGTGGCCCGGGACACCTCTGGAAACACCATATATTTT. Translating gives CSVEVARDTSGNTIYF.